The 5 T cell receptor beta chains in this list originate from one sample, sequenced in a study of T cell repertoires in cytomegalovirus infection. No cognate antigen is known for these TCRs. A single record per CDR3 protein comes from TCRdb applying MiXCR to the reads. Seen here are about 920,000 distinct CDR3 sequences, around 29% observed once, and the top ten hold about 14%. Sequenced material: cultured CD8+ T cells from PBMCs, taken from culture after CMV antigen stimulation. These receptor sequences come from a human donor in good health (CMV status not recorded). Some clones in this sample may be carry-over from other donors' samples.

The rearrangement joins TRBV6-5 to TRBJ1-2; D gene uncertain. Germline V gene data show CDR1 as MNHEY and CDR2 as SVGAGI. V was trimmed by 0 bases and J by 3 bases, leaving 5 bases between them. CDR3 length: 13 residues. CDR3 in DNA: TGTGCCAGCAGTTACTCCGAGGACTATGGCTACACCTTC. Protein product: CASSYSEDYGYTF.

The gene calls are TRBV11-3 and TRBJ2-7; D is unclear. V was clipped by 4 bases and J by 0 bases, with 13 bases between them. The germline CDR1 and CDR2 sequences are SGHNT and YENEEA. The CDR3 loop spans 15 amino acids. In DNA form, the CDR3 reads TGTGCCAGCAGCTGGCAGATTGAGAGCTCCTACGAGCAGTACGTC. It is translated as CASSWQIESSYEQYV.

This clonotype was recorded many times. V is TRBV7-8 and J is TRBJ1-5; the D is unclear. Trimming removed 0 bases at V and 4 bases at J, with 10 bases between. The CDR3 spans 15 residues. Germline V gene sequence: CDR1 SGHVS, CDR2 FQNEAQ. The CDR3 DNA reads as TGTGCCAGCAGCTTAGCGGGCTGGGGAAATCAGCCCCAGCATTTT. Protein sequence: CASSLAGWGNQPQHF.

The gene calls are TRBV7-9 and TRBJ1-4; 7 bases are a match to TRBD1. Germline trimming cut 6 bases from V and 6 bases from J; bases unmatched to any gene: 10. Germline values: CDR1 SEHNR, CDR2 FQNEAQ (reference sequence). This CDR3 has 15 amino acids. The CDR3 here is CASRSGGGGDEKLFF. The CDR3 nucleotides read TGTGCCAGCAGATCAGGGGGGGGTGGCGATGAAAAACTGTTTTTT.

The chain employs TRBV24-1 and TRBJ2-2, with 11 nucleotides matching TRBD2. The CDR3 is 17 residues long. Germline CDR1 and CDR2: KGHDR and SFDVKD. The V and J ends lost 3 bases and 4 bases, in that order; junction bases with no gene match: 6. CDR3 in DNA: TGTGCCACCAGTGATCCCGGGACTAGCGGCGGCACCGGGGAGCTGTTTTTT. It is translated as CATSDPGTSGGTGELFF.